The 23 T cell receptor beta chains given below trace back to one sample, sequenced in a study of T cells in women clearing cervical HPV infection. Using immunoSEQ multiplex PCR, the repertoire was profiled, and TCRdb retains in-frame clones only, with some absent. This listing includes around 28,000 clones. The sequencing sample was made of blood buffy coat. The receptors come from a woman aged 18 to 69 with a cervical HPV16 infection that either progressed to CIN3+ or cleared (not recorded which).

Concerning this clone: Read coverage stops 3 residues before the CDR3 terminus; the germline J gene supplies the remainder. The chain recombines TRBV6-4 with TRBJ2-3; 12 bases fit TRBD2. V was pared by 1 base and J by 6 bases, with 2 bases of the junction left unmatched. CDR3 length equals 15 residues. Germline values: CDR1 MRHNA, CDR2 SNTAGT. The sequenced part of the CDR3 DNA is TGTGCCAGCAGTGACTTCACTAGCGGGAGGGATACG. This gives the protein CASSDFTSGRDT. The whole CDR3 protein is CASSDFTSGRDTQYF.

As regards this clone: The DNA ends 3 residues before the CDR3 does, and the rest of the CDR3 is filled in from the germline J gene. This chain connects TRBV6-1 to TRBJ1-6, with 7 nucleotides matching TRBD1. Germline values: CDR1 MNHNS, CDR2 SASEGT. The V gene end was trimmed by 4 bases and the J gene end by 4 bases; junction bases not matched to a gene: 1. The CDR3 is made up of 14 amino acids. Incomplete CDR3 DNA: TGTGCCAGCAGTGTGGGACAGTATAATTCACCC. Residues: CASSVGQYNSP. In full, the CDR3 is CASSVGQYNSPLHF.

As regards this clone: The DNA ends 3 residues before the CDR3 does, and the rest of the CDR3 is filled in from the germline J gene. The rearrangement links TRBV7-8 to TRBJ1-2, with TRBD1 identical over 7 bases. Germline-derived CDR1 and CDR2 are SGHVS and FQNEAQ. The CDR3 extends over 13 amino acids. After removal of 5 bases from V and 4 bases from J, the junction contained 4 bases not matched to a gene. CDR3 protein: CASSDRDSYGYTF. The DNA read from the CDR3 is TGTGCCAGCAGCGACCGGGACAGCTATGGC.

A word on this clone: Read sequence stops 3 residues before the CDR3 end, and the germline J gene provides the missing end. V and J are TRBV19 and TRBJ1-1, with D maybe TRBD1 (5 bases). CDR3 length: 15 amino acids. With 3 bases removed from V and 2 bases from J, the gap between germline ends came to 13 bases. Germline V gene lookup returns CDR1 LNHDA and CDR2 SQIVND (reference sequence). The CDR3: CASSIRGNLNTEAFF. The DNA read from the CDR3 is TGTGCCAGTAGTATCCGGGGGAATCTAAACACTGAA.

The CDR3 sequence is CASSSTGTTSYDYTF. The CDR3 DNA, read in part, is TGTGCCAGCAGCTCGACCGGGACAACCTCCTACGAC. V and J are TRBV7-9 and TRBJ1-2, with TRBD1 as a possible D gene (6 bases). The read ends 3 residues shy of where the CDR3 ends; the end is completed using the germline J gene. The CDR3 loop spans 15 amino acids. CDR1 is SEHNR, CDR2 FQNEAQ, per germline (reference sequence). Looking up the rest from reference TRBV7-9 and TRBJ1-2 gives the full variable domain: DTGVSQNPRHKITKRGQNVTFRCDPISEHNRLYWYRQTLGQGPEFLTYFQNEAQLEKSRLLSDRFSAERPKGSFSTLEIQRTEQGDSAMYLCASSSTGTTSYDYTFGSGTRLTVV.

Comments on this clone: The read terminates 3 residues before the CDR3 end, so the remaining end is supplied by the germline J gene. The chain has TRBV7-8 and TRBJ2-5; TRBD1 is a possible D gene (5 bases). Looked up from germline, CDR1 is SGHVS and CDR2 is FQNEAQ. CDR3 length equals 15 residues. V was clipped by 1 base and J by 2 bases, with 11 bases between them. Partial CDR3 DNA: TGTGCCAGCAGCTTAGGAACAGGCCAACAAGAGACC. It is translated as CASSLGTGQQET. From start to end, the CDR3 is CASSLGTGQQETQYF.

The CDR3 loop is CAWSDGRSTDTYTF. CDR3 DNA, as far as it was read: TGTGCCTGGAGTGATGGTAGAAGCACAGATACC. The chain has TRBV30 and TRBJ1-2; D gene unclear. The CDR3 goes on 3 residues after the read ends, and that part is filled in from the germline J gene. CDR1 and CDR2 from the germline V gene are GTSNPN and SVGIG (reference sequence). This CDR3 comprises 14 residues. Full variable domain (remainder filled in from reference TRBV30 and TRBJ1-2): SQTIHQWPATLVQPVGSPLSLECTVEGTSNPNLYWYRQAAGRGLQLLFYSVGIGQISSEVPQNLSASRPQDRQFILSSKKLLLSDSGFYLCAWSDGRSTDTYTFGSGTRLTVV.

With regard to this clone: The read halts 3 residues ahead of the CDR3 end, with the missing end drawn from the germline J gene. The rearrangement uses TRBV18 and TRBJ1-2, with D unresolved. The CDR3 runs 16 residues. Germline V gene sequence: CDR1 KGHSH, CDR2 LQKENI. The CDR3 DNA, read in part, is TGTGCCAGCTCACCATATCTAAGCGGACTCTTCAATGAC. Translated: CASSPYLSGLFND. The CDR3 reads in full as CASSPYLSGLFNDYTF.

As regards this clone: One end of the junction varies from germline; a read error may be responsible. The CDR3 end is not reached by the read, which stops 3 residues before it; the germline J gene fills it in. V gene TRBV20-1 combines with J gene TRBJ2-5; D is perhaps TRBD1 (6 bases). The CDR3 consists of 15 residues. CDR1 is DFQATT, CDR2 SNEGSKA, per germline (reference sequence). The CDR3 reads CSARDRIRGEDTQYF. The part of the CDR3 DNA that was read is TGCAGTGCTAGAGATCGGATCAGGGGTGAAGATACC.

A remark on this clone: Read sequence stops 3 residues before the CDR3 end, and the germline J gene provides the missing end. This chain links TRBV20-1 with TRBJ2-3; the D gene could be TRBD1 or TRBD2 (5 bases each). This CDR3 is built from 16 residues. Germline V lookup: CDR1 DFQATT, CDR2 SNEGSKA (reference sequence). CDR3 bases read: TGCAGTGCCCCCGACAGCCGAGGGTTCGCCCAAGAGACG. Translated, it gives CSAPDSRGFAQET. The entire CDR3 protein reads CSAPDSRGFAQETQYF.

As for this clone: The read ends 3 residues shy of where the CDR3 ends; the end is completed using the germline J gene. The chain is built from TRBV7-2 and TRBJ2-4; possibly TRBD2 for D (6 bases). The CDR3 extends over 14 amino acids. The germline V gene encodes CDR1 SGHTA and CDR2 FQGNSA. Incomplete CDR3 DNA: TGTGCCAGCACCGAGGGGAGGAGAAACTATGGT. This gives the protein CASTEGRRNYG. The complete CDR3 sequence is CASTEGRRNYGQYF.

As to this clone: Coverage ceases 3 residues before the CDR3 finishes, and the germline J gene fills in the end. The gene calls are TRBV20-1 and TRBJ1-2, with TRBD1 identical over 7 bases. CDR3 length: 13 residues. Germline CDR1 DFQATT, CDR2 SNEGSKA (reference sequence). The covered CDR3 bases are TGCAGTGCTAAACGGCCTACAGGGGTCGGC. Protein product: CSAKRPTGVG. The full CDR3 protein is CSAKRPTGVGYTF.

Concerning this clone itself: The read ends 3 residues early relative to the CDR3; the germline J gene fills the gap. The chain joins TRBV5-5 to TRBJ2-4, with D possibly being TRBD1 (6 bases). CDR3 length equals 12 residues. Germline values: CDR1 SGHKS, CDR2 YYEKEE (reference sequence). The DNA read from the CDR3 is TGTGCCAGCAGCCTACAGGGTGATGGT. The encoded protein is CASSLQGDG. The CDR3 reads in full as CASSLQGDGQYF.

In the case of this clone: The CDR3 goes on 3 residues after the read ends, and that part is filled in from the germline J gene. The J gene is TRBJ2-7, the V gene TRBV5-5, with 9 bases lining up with TRBD1. Germline trimming cut 3 bases from V and 5 bases from J; bases unmatched to any gene: 6. The CDR3 is 14 residues long. Germline V gives CDR1 SGHKS, CDR2 YYEKEE (reference sequence). The CDR3 is CASSSRGDRDEQYF. The sequenced part of the CDR3 DNA is TGTGCCAGCAGCTCACGTGGGGACAGGGACGAG. The whole variable domain, remainder taken from reference TRBV5-5 and TRBJ2-7, is DAGVTQSPTHLIKTRGQQVTLRCSPISGHKSVSWYQQVLGQGPQFIFQYYEKEERGRGNFPDRFSARQFPNYSSELNVNALLLGDSALYLCASSSRGDRDEQYFGPGTRLTVT.

With regard to this clone: The read ends 3 residues shy of where the CDR3 ends; the end is completed using the germline J gene. V and J are TRBV7-6 and TRBJ1-6; 8 nucleotides match TRBD1. The CDR3 consists of 16 residues. The germline V gene has CDR1 SGHVS and CDR2 FNYEAQ. The V and J ends lost 5 bases and 7 bases, in that order; junction bases with no gene match: 10. The sequenced part of the CDR3 DNA is TGTGCCAGCAGCGTACGGACAGGGAGGGGGAATTCACCC. Encoded protein: CASSVRTGRGNSP. The whole CDR3 protein is CASSVRTGRGNSPLHF.

The CDR3 DNA, read in part, is TGTGCCAGCAGCCCAATTGGCGGTCAAGAGACC. It translates to CASSPIGGQET. The CDR3 in its entirety is CASSPIGGQETYTF. The chain combines TRBV12-3 or TRBV12-4 with TRBJ1-2; D is ambiguous. The read ends 3 residues shy of where the CDR3 ends; the end is completed using the germline J gene. This CDR3 contains 14 residues.

As concerns this clone: The CDR3 goes on 3 residues after the read ends, and that part is filled in from the germline J gene. This chain uses TRBV9 with TRBJ2-3, with TRBD2 matching 7 bases. Germline V gene sequence: CDR1 SGDLS, CDR2 YYNGEE. CDR3 length: 15 amino acids. The J segment lost 0 bases and the V segment lost 0 bases, leaving 1 base of the junction unmatched. The DNA read from the CDR3 is TGTGCCAGCAGCGTAGAAGCGGGGAGCACAGATACG. This sequence encodes CASSVEAGSTDT. The whole CDR3 protein reads CASSVEAGSTDTQYF. Using reference TRBV9 and TRBJ2-3 for the parts outside the CDR3, the full variable domain is DSGVTQTPKHLITATGQRVTLRCSPRSGDLSVYWYQQSLDQGLQFLIQYYNGEERAKGNILERFSAQQFPDLHSELNLSSLELGDSALYFCASSVEAGSTDTQYFGPGTRLTVL.

In terms of frequency, this clone is medium-sized (0.01 to 0.1%). The CDR3 end is not reached by the read, which stops 3 residues before it; the germline J gene fills it in. The rearrangement joins TRBV19 to TRBJ2-2; 9 positions agree with TRBD1. Germline CDR1 and CDR2: LNHDA and SQIVND (reference sequence). V shed 5 bases and J 4 bases; nucleotides not matched to a gene: 8. The CDR3 spans 16 residues. The DNA read from the CDR3 is TGTGCCAGTAGTCCCTTGGGACAGGGCGGCACCGGGGAG. Residues: CASSPLGQGGTGE. The CDR3 as a whole reads CASSPLGQGGTGELFF.

A word on this clone: From the germline J gene comes the end of the CDR3, since the read stops 3 residues before it. The rearrangement joins TRBV7-2 to TRBJ2-7; TRBD2 agrees at 11 bases. The CDR3 runs to 15 residues. V lost 1 base and J lost 4; bases outside the gene matches: 3. Germline V gene lookup returns CDR1 SGHTA and CDR2 FQGNSA. CDR3 DNA (partial): TGTGCCAGCAGCTTAGGGACTAGCGGGTTTTACGAG. Protein sequence: CASSLGTSGFYE. The whole CDR3 sequence is CASSLGTSGFYEQYF.

A note on this clone: The CDR3 goes on 3 residues after the read ends, and that part is filled in from the germline J gene. The gene calls are TRBV29-1 and TRBJ2-7; 8 bases are shared with TRBD1. The V segment lost 4 bases and the J segment 5 bases; nucleotides outside the gene matches: 7. The CDR3 loop spans 13 amino acids. CDR1 SQVTM and CDR2 ANQGSEA come from the germline V gene. The covered CDR3 bases are TGCAGCGTTGCTTCGCAGGGGGCCGACGAG. It specifies CSVASQGADE. In full, the CDR3 is CSVASQGADEQYF.

With respect to this clone: The read halts 3 residues ahead of the CDR3 end, with the missing end drawn from the germline J gene. The rearrangement joins TRBV2 to TRBJ2-3; perhaps TRBD1 as D (6 bases). From germline, CDR1 is SNHLY and CDR2 FYNNEI. The CDR3 is 14 residues long. CDR3 bases read: TGTGCCAGCAGCAGGGGCGGAATGGGGGAGACG. Its protein product is CASSRGGMGET. From start to end, the CDR3 is CASSRGGMGETQYF.

A remark on this clone: From the germline J gene comes the end of the CDR3, since the read stops 3 residues before it. The chain has TRBV30 and TRBJ1-4; 8 positions agree with TRBD1. The CDR3 runs to 16 residues. V lost 2 bases, J lost 0 bases, and 5 bases stayed unmatched. Germline assignment: CDR1 GTSNPN and CDR2 SVGIG (reference sequence). The CDR3 loop is CAWSRDRTATNEKLFF. The CDR3 bases that were read are TGTGCCTGGAGTCGGGACAGGACTGCAACTAATGAAAAA.

Notes on this clone: With the read ending 3 residues before the CDR3 end, the germline J gene is used to fill in that end. The J gene is TRBJ1-4, the V gene TRBV11-3; a possible D gene is TRBD1 (5 bases). Germline CDR1 SGHNT, CDR2 YENEEA. The CDR3 has 13 amino acids. Partial CDR3 DNA: TGTGCCAGCAGCCCTGGGGGGAATTCACCA. Translation gives CASSPGGNSP. The CDR3 in its entirety is CASSPGGNSPLFF.